Below are 5 T cell receptor beta chains sequenced from a single sample in a study of blood T cell repertoires in COVID-19. The repertoire was sequenced with immunoSEQ multiplex PCR; TCRdb's copy has only in-frame clones and lacks some. The sample lists about 210,000 clones, approximately 86% occurring once. The specimen sequenced was PBMCs or T cells enriched from blood (not recorded which). The receptors derive from a young man with acute COVID-19.

The chain uses TRBV4-2 and TRBJ1-2; TRBD1 matches 7 bases. Germline lookup yields CDR1 LGHNA and CDR2 YNFKEQ. The CDR3 covers 14 residues. V trimming: 4 bases; J trimming: 8 bases; junction bases outside the gene matches: 10. CDR3 in DNA: TGTGCCAGCAGCCCGAAGGACAGGTCTGGCGGCTACACCTTC. It is translated as CASSPKDRSGGYTF.

The chain carries TRBV12-2 and TRBJ2-2; the table's TRBD2 call for D was not verified on the DNA. TRBV12-2 is marked as a pseudogene. The CDR3 consists of 19 residues. As DNA, the CDR3 is TGTGCAAGTCGCTTACCCCCTCTAGCGGCTAAAATTCGTCGTGGGGAGCTGTTTTTT. It yields the protein CASRLPPLAAKIRRGELFF.

The rearrangement uses TRBV28 and TRBJ1-2; the match to TRBD1 covers 7 bases. The V gene end was trimmed by 8 bases and the J gene end by 2 bases; junction bases not matched to a gene: 17. The CDR3 totals 17 residues. CDR1 MDHEN and CDR2 SYDVKM come from the germline V gene. The CDR3 DNA reads TGTGCCAGCTACCGTCCCGGGACAGCAAAAGGAAACTATGGCTACACCTTC. Translation gives CASYRPGTAKGNYGYTF.

V is TRBV27 and J is TRBJ1-5; 7 bases agree with TRBD1. CDR1 is MNHEY, CDR2 SMNVEV, per germline (reference sequence). The CDR3 has 17 amino acids. V lost 7 bases and J lost 0; bases outside the gene matches: 12. This chain's CDR3 is CASNTPFRGSSNQPQHF. In DNA form, the CDR3 reads TGTGCCAGCAATACCCCTTTCAGGGGGAGTAGCAATCAGCCCCAGCATTTT.

As DNA, the CDR3 is TGTGCCAGCAGTTTCGGCTATGGCTACACCTTC. Protein sequence: CASSFGYGYTF. The chain combines TRBV28 with TRBJ1-2; D is unclear. Deletions cut 3 bases from V and 4 bases from J, with 3 bases between. The germline V gene encodes CDR1 MDHEN and CDR2 SYDVKM. CDR3 length equals 11 residues.